The present T cell receptor (beta chain) was sequenced within a study of siplizumab effects on memory and regulatory T cells. Findings of the study overall: Alloreactive CD4+ clones that could be mapped were on average about 71% Treg-derived with siplizumab, against about 25% in controls. The suppressive capacity of proliferating Tregs from siplizumab cultures remained unconfirmed.

The assay covered some 100,000 TCR templates per sample. Clones were read by immunoSEQ multiplex PCR, and TCRdb kept only the in-frame ones, dropping some. Of about 87,000 clones in the sample, 75% to 90% are singletons; the top ten hold 15%. The table lists this clone with a count of one. Antigen unknown. V lost 5 bases and J lost 2; bases outside the gene matches: 7. Germline V gives CDR1 SEHNR, CDR2 FQNEAQ (reference sequence). CDR3 length: 15 amino acids. Material: CD4+ T cells sorted from blood. This chain links TRBV7-9 with TRBJ2-3; TRBD1 aligns across 7 bases. The TCR comes from a human donor in good health. The CDR3 DNA is TGTGCCAGCAGCACCCGGACAGGTCCCACAGATACGCAGTATTTT. Translation gives CASSTRTGPTDTQYF.